The clone carrying this TCR beta chain was observed many times. Antigen specificity is unknown. Amplification targeted the TCR beta CDR3 regions, with RNA transcripts as the source material. RT-PCR was first run with HTBI primers, then multiplex PCR in a second round. TCRdb ran MiXCR on the multiplex PCR reads and lists one entry per CDR3 protein. The sample holds about 400,000 distinct CDR3 sequences, 18% seen once. PBMCs originated in around 11 ml of fresh peripheral blood. The CDR3 is 13 amino acids. The ends were cut back, 2 bases at V and 9 bases at J, with 8 bases in the middle. Per germline, CDR1 MNHEY and CDR2 SVGEGT. The sample is drawn from a study of Graves' ophthalmopathy and Graves' hyperthyroidism. Study-wide findings and caveats: The model predicted ophthalmopathy progression with 70.59% sensitivity and around 74% specificity. Also, most clonotypes expanded in the thyroid above 0.001 frequency appeared in blood.

Sample: peripheral blood. The V gene is TRBV6-2 or TRBV6-3, the J gene TRBJ1-6, with D possibly matching TRBD1 (6 bases). This TCR was sampled from a woman aged 18-35 years with Graves' ophthalmopathy. The CDR3 sequence: CASSYPGVSPLHF. CDR3 coding DNA: TGTGCCAGCAGTTACCCAGGGGTTTCACCCCTCCACTTT.